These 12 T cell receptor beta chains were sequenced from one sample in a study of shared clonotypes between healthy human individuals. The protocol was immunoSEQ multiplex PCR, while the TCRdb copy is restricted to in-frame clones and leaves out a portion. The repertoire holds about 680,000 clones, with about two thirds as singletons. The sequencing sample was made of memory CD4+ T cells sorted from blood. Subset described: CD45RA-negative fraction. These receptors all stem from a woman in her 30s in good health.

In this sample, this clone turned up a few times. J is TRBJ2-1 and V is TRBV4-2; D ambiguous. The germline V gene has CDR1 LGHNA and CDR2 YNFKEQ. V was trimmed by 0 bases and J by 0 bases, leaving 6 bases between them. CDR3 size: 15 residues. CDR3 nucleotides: TGTGCCAGCAGCCAAGAAGGCGGCTCCTACAATGAGCAGTTCTTC. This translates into CASSQEGGSYNEQFF.

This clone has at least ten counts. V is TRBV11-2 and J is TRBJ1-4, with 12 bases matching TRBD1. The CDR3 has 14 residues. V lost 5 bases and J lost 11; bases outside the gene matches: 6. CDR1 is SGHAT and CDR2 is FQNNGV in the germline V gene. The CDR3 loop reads CASSRGQGARKLFF. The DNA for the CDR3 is TGTGCCAGCAGCCGGGGACAGGGGGCGCGGAAACTGTTTTTT.

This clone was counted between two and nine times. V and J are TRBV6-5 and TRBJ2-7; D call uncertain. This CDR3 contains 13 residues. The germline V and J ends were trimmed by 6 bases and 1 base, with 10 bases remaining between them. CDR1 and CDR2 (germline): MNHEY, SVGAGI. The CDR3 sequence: CASRSDISYEQYF. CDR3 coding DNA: TGTGCCAGCAGATCCGACATATCCTACGAGCAGTACTTC.

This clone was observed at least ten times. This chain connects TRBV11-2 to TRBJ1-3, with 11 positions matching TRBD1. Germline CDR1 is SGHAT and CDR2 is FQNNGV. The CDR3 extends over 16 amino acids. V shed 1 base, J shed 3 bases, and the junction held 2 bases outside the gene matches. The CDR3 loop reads CASSLAGTGGGNTIYF. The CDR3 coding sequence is TGTGCCAGCAGCTTAGCCGGGACAGGGGGTGGAAACACCATATATTTT.

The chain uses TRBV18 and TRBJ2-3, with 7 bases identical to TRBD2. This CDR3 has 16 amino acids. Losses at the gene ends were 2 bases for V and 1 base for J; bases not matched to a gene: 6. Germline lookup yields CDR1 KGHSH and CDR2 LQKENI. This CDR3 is CASSPWASGRTDTQYF. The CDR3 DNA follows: TGTGCCAGCTCACCATGGGCTAGCGGACGCACAGATACGCAGTATTTT.

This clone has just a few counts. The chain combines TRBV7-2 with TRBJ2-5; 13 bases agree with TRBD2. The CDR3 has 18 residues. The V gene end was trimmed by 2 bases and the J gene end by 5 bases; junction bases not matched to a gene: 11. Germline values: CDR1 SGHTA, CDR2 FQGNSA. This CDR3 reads CASSLTRLAGGVGETQYF. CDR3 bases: TGTGCCAGCAGCTTAACCAGACTAGCGGGAGGAGTTGGGGAGACCCAGTACTTC.

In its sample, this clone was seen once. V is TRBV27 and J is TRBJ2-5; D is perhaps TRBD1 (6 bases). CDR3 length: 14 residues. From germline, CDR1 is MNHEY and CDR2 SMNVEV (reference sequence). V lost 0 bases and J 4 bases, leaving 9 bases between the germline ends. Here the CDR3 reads CASSLSHRVETQYF. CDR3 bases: TGTGCCAGCAGTTTATCGCACAGGGTAGAGACCCAGTACTTC.

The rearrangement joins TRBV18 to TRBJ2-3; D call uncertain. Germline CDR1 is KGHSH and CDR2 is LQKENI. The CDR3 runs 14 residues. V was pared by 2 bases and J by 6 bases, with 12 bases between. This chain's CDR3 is CASSPGVYTDTQYF. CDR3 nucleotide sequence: TGTGCCAGCTCACCAGGGGTGTACACGGATACGCAGTATTTT.

The CDR3 DNA reads as TGTGCCAGCAGTGCCGGGACAGGGAACACCGGGGAGCTGTTTTTT. Its protein product is CASSAGTGNTGELFF. This sequence joins TRBV6-4 and TRBJ2-2; 8 positions agree with TRBD1. Germline loops: CDR1 MRHNA, CDR2 SNTAGT. V lost 4 bases to trimming and J lost 1 base; unmatched junction nucleotides: 2. CDR3 length equals 15 residues.

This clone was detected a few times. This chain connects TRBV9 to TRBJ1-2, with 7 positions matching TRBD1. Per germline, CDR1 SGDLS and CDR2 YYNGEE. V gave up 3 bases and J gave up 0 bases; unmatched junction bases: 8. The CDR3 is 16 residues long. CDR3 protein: CASSAIQGTSNYGYTF. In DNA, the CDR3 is TGTGCCAGCAGCGCAATACAGGGGACGTCTAACTATGGCTACACCTTC.

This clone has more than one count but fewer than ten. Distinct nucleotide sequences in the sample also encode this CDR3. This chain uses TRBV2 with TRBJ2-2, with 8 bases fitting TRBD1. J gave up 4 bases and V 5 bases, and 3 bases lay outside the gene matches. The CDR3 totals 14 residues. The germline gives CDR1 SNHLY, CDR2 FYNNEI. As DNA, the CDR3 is TGTGCCAGCAGTTACACAGGGGGCACCGGGGAGCTGTTTTTT. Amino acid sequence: CASSYTGGTGELFF.

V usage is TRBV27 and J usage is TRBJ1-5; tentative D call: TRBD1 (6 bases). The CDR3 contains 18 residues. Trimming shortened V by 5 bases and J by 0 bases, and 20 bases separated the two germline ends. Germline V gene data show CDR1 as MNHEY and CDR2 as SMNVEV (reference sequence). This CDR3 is CASSTHSRGPYSNQPQHF. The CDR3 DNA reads TGTGCCAGCAGTACCCACTCCAGGGGCCCTTATAGCAATCAGCCCCAGCATTTT.